This T cell receptor beta chain was identified during a study of immune characteristics of hereditary and idiopathic chronic pancreatitis. Trimming took 6 bases from V and 2 from J; bases not matched to a gene: 5. CDR1 is MNHNY and CDR2 is SVGAGI in the germline V gene (reference sequence). The CDR3 spans 14 residues. Chronic pancreatitis tissue was collected during total pancreatectomy with islet autotransplantation. The study's findings and limits: Versus controls, both chronic pancreatitis groups showed increased diversity and reduced clonality. Hereditary and idiopathic cases differed in TRBV10, TRBV19, TRBV23 and TRBV5 usage. Tissue came only from TPIAT, so disease duration may affect findings.

The data were produced by immunoSEQ multiplex PCR, yet TCRdb's version contains in-frame clones alone and is incomplete. The sample records roughly 14,000 clones, about 73% being singletons. In the case of this clone: What it binds is not known.

The sequence was obtained from a human donor with chronic pancreatitis. Sequencing was carried out using pancreas tissue with hereditary chronic pancreatitis. This chain joins TRBV6-6 and TRBJ2-5, with TRBD2 identical over 8 bases. CDR3 nucleotide sequence: TGTGCCAGCAGACAAACTAGCGGTCAAGAGACCCAGTACTTC. Translated: CASRQTSGQETQYF.